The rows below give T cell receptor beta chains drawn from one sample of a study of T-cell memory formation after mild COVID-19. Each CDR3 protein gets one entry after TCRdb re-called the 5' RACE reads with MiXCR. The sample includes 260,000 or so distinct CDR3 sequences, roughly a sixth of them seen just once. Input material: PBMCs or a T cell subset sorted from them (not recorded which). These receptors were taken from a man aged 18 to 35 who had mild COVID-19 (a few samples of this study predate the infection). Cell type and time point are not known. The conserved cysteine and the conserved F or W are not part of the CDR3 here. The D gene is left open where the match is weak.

cdr3_aa: ASSPQQDGTDTQY; d_call: .; j_call: TRBJ2-3; v_call: TRBV18
cdr3_aa: ASSLQREVDTQY; d_call: .; j_call: TRBJ2-3; v_call: TRBV5-1
cdr3_aa: ASSLRSSGANVLT; d_call: .; j_call: TRBJ2-6; v_call: TRBV7-8
cdr3_aa: ATSRDQVLATDTQY; d_call: .; j_call: TRBJ2-3; v_call: TRBV15
cdr3_aa: ATSRDQGEGAEAF; d_call: TRBD1; j_call: TRBJ1-1; v_call: TRBV15
cdr3_aa: ASSNELGDHEAF; d_call: .; j_call: TRBJ1-1; v_call: TRBV7-2
cdr3_aa: ASSYGQELMDSPLH; d_call: TRBD1; j_call: TRBJ1-6; v_call: TRBV5-1
cdr3_aa: ASSYRDSAVSGANVLT; d_call: TRBD1; j_call: TRBJ2-6; v_call: TRBV2
cdr3_aa: RPRGRSEQF; d_call: TRBD1; j_call: TRBJ2-1; v_call: TRBV20-1
cdr3_aa: ASSPGQHNEKLF; d_call: TRBD1; j_call: TRBJ1-4; v_call: TRBV25-1
cdr3_aa: ASSVLRGSSYNEQF; d_call: .; j_call: TRBJ2-1; v_call: TRBV9
cdr3_aa: ASSLGGLGEDTQY; d_call: .; j_call: TRBJ2-3; v_call: TRBV7-9